The next 2 T cell receptor beta chains were all read from a single sample in a study of shared clonotypes between healthy human individuals. The table came from immunoSEQ multiplex PCR; TCRdb's copy has only in-frame clones and leaves some out. The sample records some 1 million clones, roughly 75% being singletons. Sequences were obtained from memory CD4+ T cells sorted from blood. Described subset: CD45RA-negative fraction. The receptors shown here come from a man younger than 30 in good health.

A note on this clone: The same CDR3 can be traced to other DNA sequences in this sample. The V call is TRBV30, the J call TRBJ1-5; D not certain. Per germline, CDR1 GTSNPN and CDR2 SVGIG (reference sequence). The CDR3 runs to 12 residues. V was pared by 0 bases and J by 0 bases, with 0 bases between. The CDR3 sequence: CAWSVSNQPQHF. The CDR3 nucleotides are TGTGCCTGGAGTGTTAGCAATCAGCCCCAGCATTTT.

The V call is TRBV29-1, the J call TRBJ2-7; D might be TRBD2 (7 bases). Germline CDR1 SQVTM, CDR2 ANQGSEA. The CDR3 sequence is 14 residues long. The V end lost 3 bases, the J end lost 3 bases, and 15 bases lay between the germline ends. The CDR3 sequence is CSVDGGRDLYEQYF. CDR3 DNA sequence: TGCAGCGTTGACGGGGGGCGCGACCTCTACGAGCAGTACTTC.